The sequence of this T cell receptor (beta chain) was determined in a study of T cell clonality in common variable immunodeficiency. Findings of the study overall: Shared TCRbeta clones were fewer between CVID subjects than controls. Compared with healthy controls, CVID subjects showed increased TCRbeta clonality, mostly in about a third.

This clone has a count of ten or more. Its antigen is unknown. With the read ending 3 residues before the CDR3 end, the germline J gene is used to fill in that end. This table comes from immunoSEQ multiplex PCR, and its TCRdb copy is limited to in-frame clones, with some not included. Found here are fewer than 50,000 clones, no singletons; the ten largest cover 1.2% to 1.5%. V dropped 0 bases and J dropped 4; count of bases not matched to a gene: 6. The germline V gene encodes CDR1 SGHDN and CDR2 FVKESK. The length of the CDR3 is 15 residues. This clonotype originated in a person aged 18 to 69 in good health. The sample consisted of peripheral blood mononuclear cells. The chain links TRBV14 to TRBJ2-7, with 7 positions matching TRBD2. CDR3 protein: CASSQEAGTVYEQYF. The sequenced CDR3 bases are TGTGCCAGCAGCCAAGAAGCGGGGACTGTTTACGAG.